Detailed here is one T cell receptor (beta chain). Its specificity is unknown. The sample originates from a study of shared clonotypes between healthy human individuals. In the study overall: Each donor had three CD4 naive, three CD4 memory, two CD8 naive and one CD8 memory plate. Notes on the study in general: Shared clonotypes: approximately 5.3% naive CD4, around 4% naive CD8, about 2.5% memory CD4, approximately 0.41% memory CD8. The study found lower generation probabilities in non-shared clonotypes than in those shared by all four donors. Apart from blood, nothing was sampled; tissue repertoires likely differ.

This CDR3 has 16 amino acids. Trimming took 5 bases from V and 3 from J; bases not matched to a gene: 9. Germline CDR1 SGHNT, CDR2 YENEEA. The protocol was immunoSEQ multiplex PCR, while the TCRdb copy is restricted to in-frame clones and leaves out a portion. Found here are a few million clones, approximately 96% of them singletons; the top ten hold around 0.13%. The gene calls are TRBV11-3 and TRBJ2-3, with 9 bases aligning to TRBD1. This receptor was obtained from a man younger than 35 in good health. Sequenced input: naive CD4+ T cells sorted from blood. The subset here: CD45RA+ positively selected. CDR3 bases: TGTGCCAGCAGCCGCGCCGGGACAGGGACTACAGATACGCAGTATTTT. Its protein is CASSRAGTGTTDTQYF.